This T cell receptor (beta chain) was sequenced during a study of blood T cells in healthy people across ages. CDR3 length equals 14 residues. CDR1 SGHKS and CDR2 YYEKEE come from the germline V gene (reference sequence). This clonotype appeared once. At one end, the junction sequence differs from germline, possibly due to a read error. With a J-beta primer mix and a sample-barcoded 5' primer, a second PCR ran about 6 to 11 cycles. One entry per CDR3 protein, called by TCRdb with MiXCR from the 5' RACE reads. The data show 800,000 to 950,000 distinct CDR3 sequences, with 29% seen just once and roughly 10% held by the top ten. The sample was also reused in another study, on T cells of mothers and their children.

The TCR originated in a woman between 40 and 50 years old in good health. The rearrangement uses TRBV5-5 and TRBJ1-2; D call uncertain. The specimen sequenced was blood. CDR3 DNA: TGTGCCAGCAGCTTGGCCACGCCGGGATATGGTTACACCTTC. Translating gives CASSLATPGYGYTF.